The rows below give T cell receptor beta chains drawn from one sample of a study of T cells after yellow fever vaccination. TCRdb re-called the 5' RACE reads through MiXCR, storing one row per CDR3 protein. The profile shows 150,000 to 200,000 distinct CDR3 sequences, roughly 9% of them singletons. The sequencing here drew on CD8+ T cells sorted from PBMCs, taken 45 days after the yellow fever booster vaccination. The receptors here all came from a man aged 18-30 years who received the YFV17D yellow fever vaccine. CDR3s include the opening cysteine and the closing phenylalanine or tryptophan. The D gene is left open where the match is weak. Size is stated for part of the rows, as once, few or many counts, or as a class when the clone is expanded.

V,size,J,D,CDR3,DNA
TRBV13,.,TRBJ2-1,.,CASSHAVGRRSDNEQFF,TGTGCCAGCAGCCACGCGGTCGGGCGTCGGAGCGACAATGAGCAGTTCTTC
TRBV12-3/TRBV12-4,.,TRBJ1-4,.,CASSFEGQGYEKLFF,TGTGCCAGCAGTTTCGAGGGGCAGGGGTATGAAAAACTGTTTTTT
TRBV20-1,.,TRBJ2-1,.,CSARKVRVHYEQFF,TGCAGTGCTAGAAAGGTTCGAGTTCACTATGAGCAGTTCTTC
TRBV4-1,few,TRBJ2-1,.,CASSQGASPFINEQFF,TGCGCCAGCAGCCAAGGGGCTAGCCCTTTCATCAATGAGCAGTTCTTC
TRBV20-1,.,TRBJ2-7,.,CSASLTERSPYEQYF,TGCAGTGCTAGCCTGACAGAAAGGTCCCCCTACGAGCAGTACTTC
TRBV6-2/TRBV6-3,.,TRBJ2-7,TRBD2,CASSYSTSGLLSYEQYF,TGTGCCAGCAGTTACTCGACTAGCGGGCTACTCTCCTACGAGCAGTACTTC
TRBV29-1,few,TRBJ1-1,.,CSVGQTYEAFF,TGCAGCGTTGGGCAGACATACGAAGCTTTCTTT
TRBV5-1,.,TRBJ2-5,TRBD2,CASSLVPTSGFQETQYF,TGCGCCAGCAGCTTGGTCCCGACTAGCGGGTTCCAAGAGACCCAGTACTTC
TRBV4-1,.,TRBJ2-6,.,CASSQVGLSPSGANVLTF,TGCGCCAGCAGCCAAGTGGGCCTTTCCCCCTCTGGGGCCAACGTCCTGACTTTC
TRBV12-3/TRBV12-4,.,TRBJ2-5,.,CASSFSYDQETQYF,TGTGCCAGCAGTTTTTCTTATGACCAAGAGACCCAGTACTTC
TRBV4-1,many,TRBJ1-5,.,CASSPREMGNQPQHF,TGCGCCAGCAGCCCCAGGGAGATGGGCAATCAGCCCCAGCATTTT
TRBV5-6,.,TRBJ2-7,TRBD1,CASSLAGRGRRSYEQYF,TGTGCCAGCAGCTTGGCTGGCAGGGGGAGACGCTCCTACGAGCAGTACTTC
TRBV4-1,.,TRBJ2-2,TRBD1,CASSPQGGYTGELFF,TGCGCCAGCAGCCCCCAAGGGGGCTATACCGGGGAGCTGTTTTTT
TRBV15,few,TRBJ1-5,.,CATSRDWGVASNQPQHF,TGTGCCACCAGCAGAGATTGGGGAGTGGCTAGCAATCAGCCCCAGCATTTT
TRBV20-1,.,TRBJ1-2,TRBD1,CSADLNRGLEYGYTF,TGCAGTGCTGACCTTAACAGGGGGCTAGAATATGGCTACACCTTC
TRBV9,few,TRBJ1-1,.,CASSGERVETLNTEAFF,TGTGCCAGCAGCGGCGAACGAGTGGAGACGTTGAACACTGAAGCTTTCTTT
TRBV20-1,few,TRBJ2-3,TRBD2,CSARAGGVAGADTQYF,TGCAGTGCTAGAGCGGGAGGGGTGGCTGGGGCCGATACGCAGTATTTT
TRBV6-5,few,TRBJ1-5,.,CASSYVAGVQPQHF,TGTGCCAGCAGTTACGTCGCAGGGGTTCAGCCCCAGCATTTT
TRBV6-1,.,TRBJ2-7,.,CASSEAPGGLYEQYF,TGTGCCAGCAGTGAAGCCCCCGGGGGGCTCTACGAGCAGTACTTC
TRBV5-6,few,TRBJ1-1,TRBD1,CASSSYPQGGTEAFF,TGTGCCAGCAGCTCGTACCCACAGGGGGGCACTGAAGCTTTCTTT
TRBV29-1,.,TRBJ2-4,.,CSVVGVAMDIQYF,TGCAGCGTTGTGGGGGTGGCCATGGACATTCAGTACTTC
TRBV6-2/TRBV6-3,few,TRBJ2-6,.,CASSFAPGSGANVLTF,TGTGCCAGCAGTTTCGCGCCGGGCTCTGGGGCCAACGTCCTGACTTTC
TRBV5-1,.,TRBJ2-7,TRBD1,CARSRTGTRYEQYF,TGCGCCAGGAGCCGGACAGGGACGCGATACGAGCAGTACTTC
TRBV7-2,few,TRBJ2-2,.,CASSLVRQANTGELFF,TGTGCCAGCAGCTTGGTTCGACAGGCTAACACCGGGGAGCTGTTTTTT
TRBV4-1,few,TRBJ1-2,TRBD1,CASSQEFGTVRGYTF,TGCGCCAGCAGCCAAGAGTTCGGGACAGTAAGAGGCTACACCTTC
TRBV7-2,few,TRBJ2-5,.,CASVLAPQETQYF,TGTGCCAGCGTCCTGGCTCCCCAAGAGACCCAGTACTTC
TRBV4-3,many,TRBJ2-6,.,CASSQQGSGANVLTF,TGCGCCAGCAGCCAACAGGGCTCTGGGGCCAACGTCCTGACTTTC
TRBV4-1,few,TRBJ2-5,.,CASSQGQLSSYRETQYF,TGCGCCAGCAGCCAAGGACAGCTATCTAGTTACCGAGAGACCCAGTACTTC
TRBV2,few,TRBJ2-2,.,CASSDDAGELFF,TGTGCCAGCAGTGACGACGCCGGGGAGCTGTTTTTT
TRBV4-1,few,TRBJ1-2,.,CASSQDTGSPEPYGYTF,TGCGCCAGCAGCCAAGATACGGGAAGTCCGGAGCCCTATGGCTACACCTTC
TRBV12-3/TRBV12-4,.,TRBJ1-5,.,CASSPLGQGDQPQHF,TGTGCCAGCAGTCCCCTGGGGCAAGGTGATCAGCCCCAGCATTTT
TRBV27,few,TRBJ1-1,.,CASRLGGNTEAFF,TGTGCCAGCAGGCTTGGGGGGAACACTGAAGCTTTCTTT
TRBV5-6,.,TRBJ2-5,TRBD1,CASSMDRGLIKTQYF,TGTGCCAGCAGCATGGACAGGGGGCTGATAAAGACCCAGTACTTC
TRBV5-1,few,TRBJ2-5,TRBD2,CASSLFASGGKTQYF,TGCGCCAGCAGCTTGTTCGCTAGCGGGGGGAAGACCCAGTACTTC
TRBV12-3/TRBV12-4,many,TRBJ1-1,TRBD1,CASRPGQFMNTEAFF,TGTGCCAGCAGACCGGGACAGTTCATGAACACTGAAGCTTTCTTT
TRBV4-1,few,TRBJ1-1,.,CASSQGGERGEAFF,TGCGCCAGCAGCCAAGGGGGAGAGAGGGGGGAAGCTTTCTTT
TRBV20-1,.,TRBJ2-3,.,CSVTGVEGSGATDTQYF,TGCAGTGTCACGGGGGTGGAAGGCTCAGGGGCGACAGATACGCAGTATTTT
TRBV7-9,.,TRBJ2-2,.,CASKSVTGMDGELFF,TGTGCCAGCAAATCGGTTACAGGGATGGACGGGGAGCTGTTTTTT
TRBV5-1,few,TRBJ2-1,.,CASSLEGLTYNEQFF,TGCGCCAGCAGCTTGGAGGGGTTGACCTACAATGAGCAGTTCTTC
TRBV11-2,.,TRBJ2-5,.,CASSLGDGTQYF,TGTGCCAGCAGCTTAGGAGACGGTACCCAGTACTTC
TRBV6-5,.,TRBJ2-1,TRBD2,CASSRSGGGYNEQFF,TGTGCCAGCAGTCGGTCGGGGGGGGGCTACAATGAGCAGTTCTTC
TRBV27,few,TRBJ2-5,.,CASSFRGAGETQYF,TGTGCCAGCAGTTTCCGGGGGGCAGGGGAGACCCAGTACTTC